Below, one T cell receptor (beta chain) is given with its context. The antigen is undetermined. The CDR3 is made up of 15 amino acids. Germline V lookup: CDR1 MNHEY, CDR2 SVGAGI. The V and J ends lost 6 bases and 6 bases, in that order; junction bases with no gene match: 10. This sample is part of a study of T cell responses to AZD1222 COVID-19 vaccine. The wider study: Second-dose schedules of about 4 or about 12 weeks were combined. Notes on the study in general: Epitopes outside B.1.351 and B.1.1.7 mutated regions reportedly drew nearly half of spike TCRs. The study sampled repertoires only after the peak T cell response.

Using immunoSEQ multiplex PCR, the repertoire was profiled, and TCRdb retains in-frame clones only, with some absent. Of 120,000 or so clones listed, approximately 87% are singletons. This clonotype was sampled from an adult in good health. This material consisted of peripheral blood, taken on day 0 of AZD1222 vaccination. The chain joins TRBV6-5 to TRBJ2-2, with 7 bases lining up with TRBD1. CDR3 amino acids: CASSPRDSTAGELFF. CDR3 sequence (DNA): TGTGCCAGCAGCCCCCGGGACAGCACGGCCGGGGAGCTGTTTTTT.